These 22 T cell receptor beta chains were all obtained from the same sample, sequenced in a study of beta chain features in type 1 diabetes. Expressed TCRB transcripts were sequenced after all isolated RNA was converted to cDNA. Some clones are missing from TCRdb's copy, which holds only in-frame ones; the method was immunoSEQ multiplex PCR. The profile shows roughly 140,000 clones, roughly 8% of them singletons. The source material was central memory CD4+ T cells from blood. The receptors derive from a man younger than 35 in good health.

This clone was observed a handful of times. The chain joins TRBV28 to TRBJ2-2; tentative D call: TRBD2 (6 bases). Germline V gene data show CDR1 as MDHEN and CDR2 as SYDVKM. This CDR3 region has 13 residues. The V and J ends lost 2 bases and 5 bases respectively, with 6 bases between them. CDR3 region: CASSLGGTGELFF. CDR3 DNA sequence: TGTGCCAGCAGTTTAGGGGGGACCGGGGAGCTGTTTTTT.

In its sample, this clone was seen a few times. The V and J genes are TRBV19 and TRBJ2-7, with 7 bases aligning to TRBD2. J gave up 6 bases and V 6 bases, and 14 bases lay outside the gene matches. Germline CDR1 LNHDA, CDR2 SQIVND (reference sequence). There are 15 residues in the CDR3. The CDR3 DNA follows: TGTGCCAGTAGGGCCGGGGGGTTCAGGCCTTCCGAGCAGTACTTC. Its protein product is CASRAGGFRPSEQYF.

The J gene is TRBJ2-7, the V gene TRBV7-2; 8 bases are shared with TRBD1. J gave up 2 bases and V 5 bases, and 17 bases lay outside the gene matches. The CDR3 contains 18 residues. CDR1 SGHTA and CDR2 FQGNSA come from the germline V gene. The CDR3 spells CASSPHMSTGGFAYEQYF. The CDR3 nucleotides are TGTGCCAGCAGCCCCCATATGTCTACAGGGGGATTCGCCTACGAGCAGTACTTC.

This clone was picked up a small number of times. Other DNA sequences in the sample encode the same CDR3. The V gene is TRBV7-2, the J gene TRBJ1-1; D remains unclear. Germline loops: CDR1 SGHTA, CDR2 FQGNSA. The CDR3 runs to 13 residues. The ends were cut back, 3 bases at V and 0 bases at J, with 5 bases in the middle. CDR3: CASSFQVNTEAFF. CDR3 nucleotide sequence: TGTGCCAGCAGCTTTCAGGTGAACACTGAAGCTTTCTTT. Based on the CDR3 plus reference TRBV7-2 and TRBJ1-1, the full variable domain is GAGVSQSPSNKVTEKGKDVELRCDPISGHTALYWYRQSLGQGLEFLIYFQGNSAPDKSGLPSDRFSAERTGGSVSTLTIQRTQQEDSAVYLCASSFQVNTEAFFGQGTRLTVV.

V usage is TRBV5-1 and J usage is TRBJ1-2; D unclear. Germline CDR1 is SGHRS and CDR2 is YFSETQ. This CDR3 is built from 15 residues. V was cut by 4 bases and J by 7 bases, with 20 bases left in between. The CDR3 loop is CASSPRGWEERGYTF. As DNA, the CDR3 is TGCGCCAGCAGCCCGCGGGGATGGGAGGAGCGTGGCTACACCTTC. Based on the CDR3 plus reference TRBV5-1 and TRBJ1-2, the full variable domain is KAGVTQTPRYLIKTRGQQVTLSCSPISGHRSVSWYQQTPGQGLQFLFEYFSETQRNKGNFPGRFSGRQFSNSRSEMNVSTLELGDSALYLCASSPRGWEERGYTFGSGTRLTVV.

V gene TRBV7-2 combines with J gene TRBJ2-2, with 10 bases lining up with TRBD2. The CDR3 extends over 15 amino acids. V lost 3 bases to trimming and J lost 4 bases; unmatched junction nucleotides: 2. Germline lookup yields CDR1 SGHTA and CDR2 FQGNSA. CDR3 bases: TGTGCCAGCAGCTTGAGCGGGAGGGGCACCGGGGAGCTGTTTTTT. Its translation is CASSLSGRGTGELFF. Together with reference TRBV7-2 and TRBJ2-2, the CDR3 gives the full variable domain: GAGVSQSPSNKVTEKGKDVELRCDPISGHTALYWYRQSLGQGLEFLIYFQGNSAPDKSGLPSDRFSAERTGGSVSTLTIQRTQQEDSAVYLCASSLSGRGTGELFFGEGSRLTVL.

The V call is TRBV7-2, the J call TRBJ1-2; D unresolved. Germline CDR1 is SGHTA and CDR2 is FQGNSA. The V end was cut by 3 bases, the J end by 1 base, with 6 bases between. This CDR3 comprises 13 residues. The CDR3 sequence: CASSFGVNYGYTF. CDR3 nucleotide sequence: TGTGCCAGCAGCTTCGGGGTTAACTATGGCTACACCTTC.

This clone has a handful of counts. At one end the junction does not follow the germline gene, possibly because of a read error. This chain connects TRBV29-1 to TRBJ1-2, with 7 bases matching TRBD1. The CDR3 is 13 amino acids. CDR1 SQVTM and CDR2 ANQGSEA come from the germline V gene. For the CDR3, the DNA is TGCAGCGTATCCGGACAGGCTAACTATGGCTACATCTTC. Protein sequence: CSVSGQANYGYIF.

The chain is built from TRBV25-1 and TRBJ1-4; 10 bases agree with TRBD1. The CDR3 is made up of 15 amino acids. Germline V lookup: CDR1 MGHDK, CDR2 SYGVNS. Trimming cost V 5 bases and J 6 bases; bases outside gene matches: 6. As DNA, the CDR3 is TGTGCCAGCAGTACCCTAGGACAGGGGGATGAAAAACTGTTTTTT. Translating it yields CASSTLGQGDEKLFF.

The sample holds many counts of this clone. The V and J genes are TRBV7-3 and TRBJ2-2, with TRBD2 identical over 7 bases. J gave up 6 bases and V 5 bases, and 6 bases lay outside the gene matches. The CDR3 runs to 14 residues. Germline CDR1 is SGHTA and CDR2 is FQGTGA. For the CDR3, the DNA is TGTGCCAGCAGCCCTGTGGGGGGGGCCGGGGAGCTGTTTTTT. It is translated as CASSPVGGAGELFF.

The gene calls are TRBV28 and TRBJ1-5; the match to TRBD1 covers 9 bases. The ends lost 3 bases at V and 2 bases at J; junction bases unmatched: 5. This CDR3 comprises 16 residues. Germline CDR1 is MDHEN and CDR2 is SYDVKM. The CDR3 here is CASSLGTGSGNQPQHF. The CDR3 nucleotides read TGTGCCAGCAGTTTGGGGACAGGGTCGGGCAATCAGCCCCAGCATTTT.

The chain combines TRBV30 with TRBJ1-2; no reliable D call. V was pared by 3 bases and J by 2 bases, with 7 bases between. This CDR3 is 12 amino acids long. Germline V lookup: CDR1 GTSNPN, CDR2 SVGIG (reference sequence). DNA of the CDR3: TGTGCCTGGAGAGGCGGAAACTATGGCTACACCTTC. Translated: CAWRGGNYGYTF.

The rearrangement links TRBV28 to TRBJ1-5, with TRBD1 identical over 9 bases. CDR1 and CDR2 (germline): MDHEN, SYDVKM. V trimming: 6 bases; J trimming: 4 bases; junction bases outside the gene matches: 4. CDR3 length equals 14 residues. CDR3 DNA: TGTGCCAGCAGGAGGACAGGGGTTAATCAGCCCCAGCATTTT. Protein: CASRRTGVNQPQHF.

This clone was counted between two and nine times. The genes are TRBV6-5 and TRBJ1-2; no reliable D call. Germline CDR1 reads MNHEY; CDR2 reads SVGAGI. This CDR3 is 15 amino acids long. The germline V and J ends were trimmed by 2 bases and 5 bases, with 15 bases remaining between them. CDR3 nucleotide sequence: TGTGCCAGCAGTTACGATTTGATGGGCAGATATGGCTACACCTTC. It specifies CASSYDLMGRYGYTF.

This clone was picked up many times. This sequence joins TRBV13 and TRBJ2-1; D may be TRBD2 (6 bases). Germline-derived CDR1 and CDR2 are PRHDT and FYEKMQ (reference sequence). Trimming cost V 5 bases and J 0 bases, with 14 bases left between them. This CDR3 is 16 amino acids long. The CDR3 sequence is CASSRTRGSSYNEQFF. DNA of the CDR3: TGTGCCAGCAGCAGGACGCGGGGCAGCTCCTACAATGAGCAGTTCTTC.

This clone was recorded a few times. The chain recombines TRBV5-6 with TRBJ2-7; possible D gene TRBD1, 5 bases. The CDR3 covers 14 residues. V lost 2 bases and J 1 base, leaving 10 bases between the germline ends. CDR1 and CDR2 (germline): SGHDT, YYEEEE. The CDR3 loop is CASSFQGYSYEQYF. The CDR3 DNA is TGTGCCAGCAGCTTCCAGGGCTATTCCTACGAGCAGTACTTC.

This clone has more than one count but fewer than ten. This chain joins TRBV7-2 and TRBJ2-7, with TRBD1 matching 7 bases. The CDR3 extends over 15 amino acids. Trimming removed 8 bases from V and 2 bases from J; junction bases left unmatched: 12. Germline V gene data show CDR1 as SGHTA and CDR2 as FQGNSA. This CDR3 reads CASRPPSRGTYEQYF. Here the CDR3 DNA reads TGTGCCAGCCGTCCACCCAGCAGGGGGACCTACGAGCAGTACTTC.

This chain connects TRBV7-8 to TRBJ1-5; tentative D call: TRBD1 (6 bases). V was trimmed by 5 bases and J by 0 bases, leaving 23 bases between them. Germline assignment: CDR1 SGHVS and CDR2 FQNEAQ. This CDR3 has 19 amino acids. The CDR3 region has the DNA TGTGCCAGCAGCCCCCAACAGGGATTCGCACATAATAGCAATCAGCCCCAGCATTTT. This translates into CASSPQQGFAHNSNQPQHF. Looking up the rest from reference TRBV7-8 and TRBJ1-5 gives the full variable domain: GAGVSQSPRYKVAKRGQDVALRCDPISGHVSLFWYQQALGQGPEFLTYFQNEAQLDKSGLPSDRFFAERPEGSVSTLKIQRTQQEDSAVYLCASSPQQGFAHNSNQPQHFGDGTRLSIL.

The chain employs TRBV6-6 and TRBJ2-7; TRBD2 aligns across 7 bases. V shed 2 bases and J 5 bases; nucleotides not matched to a gene: 3. The length of the CDR3 is 13 residues. In germline, CDR1 is MNHNY, CDR2 SVGAGI (reference sequence). In DNA form, the CDR3 reads TGTGCCAGCAGTTACGGGAGGGAGCACGAGCAGTACTTC. Residues: CASSYGREHEQYF.

This clone was seen a few times. The chain couples TRBV11-2 to TRBJ2-7; 10 bases match TRBD2. Losses at the gene ends were 0 bases for V and 3 bases for J; bases not matched to a gene: 14. This CDR3 region has 19 residues. Germline CDR1 SGHAT, CDR2 FQNNGV. CDR3 in DNA: TGTGCCAGCAGCTTAGATCCTAGCGGGGGCCCCCGACTAAACTACGAGCAGTACTTC. Its protein is CASSLDPSGGPRLNYEQYF.

V is TRBV5-1 and J is TRBJ2-5; possible D gene TRBD1, 6 bases. The CDR3 length is 13 residues. Germline CDR1 reads SGHRS; CDR2 reads YFSETQ. The V end lost 0 bases, the J end lost 3 bases, and 6 bases lay between the germline ends. For the CDR3, the DNA is TGCGCCAGCAGCTTGGGACAGGAAGAGACCCAGTACTTC. Encoded protein: CASSLGQEETQYF.

This clone showed up just a few times. The chain carries TRBV28 and TRBJ1-4, with D hard to call. This CDR3 spans 14 amino acids. The V gene's germline CDR1 is MDHEN and CDR2 SYDVKM. With 2 bases removed from V and 4 bases from J, the gap between germline ends came to 8 bases. The CDR3 protein is CASSLPPFNEKLFF. Written as DNA, the CDR3 is TGTGCCAGCAGTTTACCCCCCTTTAATGAAAAACTGTTTTTT.